The 24 T cell receptor beta chains below were found in one sample sequenced in a study of T-cell memory formation after mild COVID-19. One entry per CDR3 protein, called by TCRdb with MiXCR from the 5' RACE reads. Of roughly 190,000 distinct CDR3 sequences in the sample, roughly a tenth were seen once. Sequencing was performed on PBMCs or a T cell subset sorted from them (not recorded which). The receptors here all came from a man aged 18 to 30 who had mild COVID-19 (a few samples of this study predate the infection). Cell type and time point are not known.

This clonotype has more than one count but fewer than ten. The chain has TRBV5-1 and TRBJ2-2; D remains ambiguous. CDR1 and CDR2 (germline): SGHRS, YFSETQ. This CDR3 has 14 residues. V dropped 1 base and J dropped 3 bases, with 7 bases sitting between them. The CDR3: CASSLTGYTGELFF. The CDR3 coding sequence is TGCGCCAGCAGCTTGACCGGGTACACCGGGGAGCTGTTTTTT. The entire variable domain, with the rest obtained from reference TRBV5-1 and TRBJ2-2, is as follows: KAGVTQTPRYLIKTRGQQVTLSCSPISGHRSVSWYQQTPGQGLQFLFEYFSETQRNKGNFPGRFSGRQFSNSRSEMNVSTLELGDSALYLCASSLTGYTGELFFGEGSRLTVL.

The rearrangement links TRBV13 to TRBJ2-7, with TRBD1 matching 9 bases. The CDR3 consists of 17 residues. CDR1 PRHDT and CDR2 FYEKMQ come from the germline V gene (reference sequence). V shed 3 bases and J 2 bases; nucleotides not matched to a gene: 11. The CDR3 here is CASSFGLTQGAPYEQYF. DNA for the CDR3: TGTGCCAGCAGCTTCGGCCTTACACAGGGGGCACCCTACGAGCAGTACTTC.

The chain carries TRBV7-9 and TRBJ1-1; D is uncertain. Deletions cut 6 bases from V and 0 bases from J, with 11 bases between. The V gene's germline CDR1 is SEHNR and CDR2 FQNEAQ (reference sequence). This CDR3 contains 14 residues. CDR3 sequence (DNA): TGTGCCAGCAGACCGGACCTCATGAACACTGAAGCTTTCTTT. Residues: CASRPDLMNTEAFF.

The chain joins TRBV6-2 or TRBV6-3 to TRBJ2-2; maybe TRBD1 (6 bases). V was clipped by 6 bases and J by 4 bases, with 12 bases between them. Germline V gene lookup returns CDR1 MNHEY and CDR2 SVGEGT. The CDR3 runs 14 residues. CDR3 nucleotides: TGTGCCAGCAGACCCGGACAGCCCACCGGGGAGCTGTTTTTT. Encoded protein: CASRPGQPTGELFF.

The chain uses TRBV20-1 and TRBJ2-7, with 8 nucleotides matching TRBD2. The J segment lost 2 bases and the V segment lost 0 bases, leaving 6 bases of the junction unmatched. CDR3 length: 15 amino acids. From germline, CDR1 is DFQATT and CDR2 SNEGSKA (reference sequence). The CDR3 DNA follows: TGCAGTGCTAGAGATATGGTAGCGGGGACCTACGAGCAGTACTTC. Translating gives CSARDMVAGTYEQYF.

The V call is TRBV9, the J call TRBJ2-1; D is perhaps TRBD1 (6 bases). The CDR3 has 16 amino acids. The V gene lost 3 bases and the J gene lost 4 bases, with 17 bases spanning the gap. From germline, CDR1 is SGDLS and CDR2 YYNGEE. In DNA form, the CDR3 reads TGTGCCAGCAGCGGAACAGGGTCAAACTATTACAATGAGCAGTTCTTC. This translates into CASSGTGSNYYNEQFF.

V gene TRBV7-7 combines with J gene TRBJ2-1; 7 bases agree with TRBD2. This CDR3 spans 15 amino acids. V lost 1 base and J lost 8; bases outside the gene matches: 8. Germline lookup yields CDR1 SSHAT and CDR2 FNYEAQ (reference sequence). The CDR3 nucleotides are TGTGCCAGCAGCTTAGGAGCGGGGCCTGCGTATGAGCAGTTCTTC. Translated: CASSLGAGPAYEQFF.

The rearrangement uses TRBV7-9 and TRBJ2-7; TRBD1 aligns across 8 bases. The germline V gene encodes CDR1 SEHNR and CDR2 FQNEAQ (reference sequence). The CDR3 is 14 amino acids. With 3 bases clipped from V and 3 bases from J, the junction kept 4 bases outside the gene matches. CDR3 in DNA: TGTGCCAGCAGCTTTGGACAGGGAGACTACGAGCAGTACGTC. Amino acid sequence: CASSFGQGDYEQYV.

This clonotype was counted a few times. The V gene is TRBV7-3, the J gene TRBJ2-3; D is undetermined. Trimming removed 2 bases at V and 1 base at J, with 7 bases between. CDR1 and CDR2 from the germline V gene are SGHTA and FQGTGA. CDR3 size: 14 residues. CDR3 sequence (DNA): TGTGCCAGCAGCTTATTGGGCGGCACAGATACGCAGTATTTT. Amino acid sequence: CASSLLGGTDTQYF. Variable domain in full (rest from reference TRBV7-3 and TRBJ2-3): GAGVSQTPSNKVTEKGKYVELRCDPISGHTALYWYRQSLGQGPEFLIYFQGTGAADDSGLPNDRFFAVRPEGSVSTLKIQRTERGDSAVYLCASSLLGGTDTQYFGPGTRLTVL.

V gene TRBV5-1 combines with J gene TRBJ2-5, with D possibly matching TRBD2 (6 bases). This CDR3 contains 15 residues. CDR1 SGHRS and CDR2 YFSETQ come from the germline V gene. With 5 bases removed from V and 3 bases from J, the gap between germline ends came to 17 bases. The CDR3 DNA follows: TGCGCCAGCAGTTTAGCGGTAATCGGGGAAGAGACCCAGTACTTC. It translates to CASSLAVIGEETQYF. The whole variable domain, remainder taken from reference TRBV5-1 and TRBJ2-5, is KAGVTQTPRYLIKTRGQQVTLSCSPISGHRSVSWYQQTPGQGLQFLFEYFSETQRNKGNFPGRFSGRQFSNSRSEMNVSTLELGDSALYLCASSLAVIGEETQYFGPGTRLLVL.

This sequence joins TRBV7-8 and TRBJ1-2; D is uncertain. V shed 0 bases and J shed 8 bases, with 7 bases lying between them. CDR3 length: 12 residues. Germline assignment: CDR1 SGHVS and CDR2 FQNEAQ. The CDR3 sequence is CASSLAAGGYTF. The DNA for the CDR3 is TGTGCCAGCAGCTTAGCTGCCGGGGGCTACACCTTC.

A few counts support this clonotype. The chain uses TRBV7-2 and TRBJ1-6; no clear D. Between the trimmed V and J ends, which lost 5 bases and 12 bases, there was a span of 14 bases. From germline, CDR1 is SGHTA and CDR2 FQGNSA. The CDR3 sequence is 13 residues long. The CDR3 nucleotides read TGTGCCAGCAGCCCCCTCGGGGTCCTACCCCTCCACTTT. As protein: CASSPLGVLPLHF.

The chain couples TRBV20-1 to TRBJ2-3; 8 nucleotides agree with TRBD2. Germline trimming cut 3 bases from V and 5 bases from J; bases unmatched to any gene: 1. Germline CDR1 reads DFQATT; CDR2 reads SNEGSKA (reference sequence). This CDR3 contains 12 residues. The DNA for the CDR3 is TGCAGTGCTAGCGGGGGGGTAGATACGCAGTATTTT. This codes for CSASGGVDTQYF.

This chain connects TRBV11-2 to TRBJ2-1; 7 positions agree with TRBD1. The germline V gene encodes CDR1 SGHAT and CDR2 FQNNGV. Losses at the gene ends were 5 bases for V and 0 bases for J; bases not matched to a gene: 16. The CDR3 has 19 residues. This chain's CDR3 is CASSPGGRGQSSSYNEQFF. The DNA of the CDR3 is TGTGCCAGCAGCCCTGGGGGCCGGGGACAGTCAAGCTCCTACAATGAGCAGTTCTTC.

This clonotype was detected a few times. The chain couples TRBV11-2 to TRBJ2-1; 10 bases align to TRBD2. The CDR3 runs 16 residues. With 3 bases clipped from V and 10 bases from J, the junction kept 12 bases outside the gene matches. CDR1 is SGHAT and CDR2 is FQNNGV in the germline V gene. CDR3 coding DNA: TGTGCCAGCAGCTTGGATGCCAGCGGGGGGGCAGGGGAGCAGTTCTTC. Translation gives CASSLDASGGAGEQFF.

This clonotype was counted between two and nine times. The chain has TRBV10-3 and TRBJ2-5, with TRBD2 matching over 7 bases. The germline CDR1 and CDR2 sequences are ENHRY and SYGVKD. The ends lost 0 bases at V and 5 bases at J; junction bases unmatched: 6. This CDR3 comprises 15 residues. CDR3 residues: CAISESSWGGETQYF. As DNA, the CDR3 is TGTGCCATCAGTGAGTCGTCGTGGGGAGGGGAGACCCAGTACTTC.

There are a few counts of this clonotype. The chain uses TRBV19 and TRBJ2-1, with TRBD2 matching over 9 bases. This CDR3 is 15 amino acids long. Germline V lookup: CDR1 LNHDA, CDR2 SQIVND (reference sequence). The ends lost 0 bases at V and 9 bases at J; junction bases unmatched: 6. The CDR3 sequence: CASSIERRGGGEQFF. CDR3 DNA sequence: TGTGCCAGTAGTATAGAAAGGCGGGGGGGAGGTGAGCAGTTCTTC.

At least ten counts were recorded for this clonotype. The chain is built from TRBV6-6 and TRBJ2-2; D is perhaps TRBD1 (5 bases). Trimming removed 1 base at V and 7 bases at J, with 10 bases between. Germline CDR1 is MNHNY and CDR2 is SVGAGI (reference sequence). This CDR3 is built from 14 residues. In DNA form, the CDR3 reads TGTGCCAGCAGTTACTATGTCAGGGACGGGGAGCTGTTTTTT. Translating it yields CASSYYVRDGELFF.

This clonotype was counted at least ten times. CDR3 coding DNA: TGTGCCAGCAGCCAAGACAGGATTGCCGGGGAGCTGTTTTTT. It codes for CASSQDRIAGELFF. The rearrangement links TRBV4-2 to TRBJ2-2, with D uncertain. This CDR3 contains 14 residues. V lost 0 bases, J lost 6 bases, and 8 bases lay in between. The V gene's germline CDR1 is LGHNA and CDR2 YNFKEQ.

The chain uses TRBV3-1 and TRBJ1-5; a weak D match, TRBD1 (5 bases). Per the germline V gene, CDR1 is LGHDT and CDR2 is YNNKEL (reference sequence). The CDR3 length is 12 residues. The V end was cut by 1 base, the J end by 8 bases, with 6 bases between. CDR3 sequence (DNA): TGTGCCAGCAGCCAAGGGGGGGAGCCCCAGCATTTT. Protein product: CASSQGGEPQHF.

This clonotype came up many times. The gene calls are TRBV4-3 and TRBJ2-1; no reliable D call. V lost 0 bases and J 6 bases, leaving 9 bases between the germline ends. The CDR3 is made up of 14 amino acids. Germline CDR1 and CDR2: LGHNA and YSLEER. As DNA, the CDR3 is TGCGCCAGCAGCCAAGATCGACAACGCAATGAGCAGTTCTTC. Protein: CASSQDRQRNEQFF.

J is TRBJ2-3 and V is TRBV7-7, with TRBD2 identical over 12 bases. Germline values: CDR1 SSHAT, CDR2 FNYEAQ (reference sequence). Unmatched junction bases numbered 4, after V lost 5 bases and J lost 7 bases. The CDR3 sequence is 14 residues long. The CDR3 protein is CASSPSGGGNTQYF. The CDR3 region has the DNA TGTGCCAGCAGCCCTAGCGGGGGGGGAAATACGCAGTATTTT.

The rearrangement uses TRBV5-1 and TRBJ1-2; TRBD1 might be the D (6 bases). The CDR3 has 15 residues. The V gene's germline CDR1 is SGHRS and CDR2 YFSETQ. Trimming cost V 0 bases and J 4 bases, with 13 bases left between them. CDR3 sequence: CASSLGQETFYGYTF. CDR3 DNA: TGCGCCAGCAGCTTGGGACAGGAAACTTTCTATGGCTACACCTTC.

A few counts support this clonotype. The chain links TRBV6-5 to TRBJ2-6, with D uncertain. Trimming cost V 4 bases and J 0 bases, with 19 bases left between them. There are 19 residues in the CDR3. Germline V gene lookup returns CDR1 MNHEY and CDR2 SVGAGI. DNA for the CDR3: TGTGCCAGCAGTTTCGTTTGGGGTCTACAACCCTCTGGGGCCAACGTCCTGACTTTC. Translated, it gives CASSFVWGLQPSGANVLTF.